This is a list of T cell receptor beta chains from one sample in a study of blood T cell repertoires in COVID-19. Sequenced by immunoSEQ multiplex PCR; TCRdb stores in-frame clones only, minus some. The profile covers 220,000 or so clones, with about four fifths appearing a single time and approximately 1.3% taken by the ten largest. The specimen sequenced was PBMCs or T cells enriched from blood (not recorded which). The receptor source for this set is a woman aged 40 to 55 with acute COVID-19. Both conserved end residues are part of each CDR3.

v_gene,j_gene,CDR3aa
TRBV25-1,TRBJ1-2,CASSARQTHGYTF
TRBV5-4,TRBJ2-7,CASSPTGALTYEQYF
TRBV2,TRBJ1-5,CASSEGTAVPYSNQPQHF
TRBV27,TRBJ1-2,CASSTPGYGYTF
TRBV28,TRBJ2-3,CASTQGIDTQYF
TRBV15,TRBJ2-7,CATSTGTGYNEQYF
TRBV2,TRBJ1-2,CASGEGNYGYTF
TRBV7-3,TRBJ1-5,CASSLDRGQPQHF
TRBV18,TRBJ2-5,CASSSGLADWETQYF
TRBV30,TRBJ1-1,CAWSPGLPTEAFF
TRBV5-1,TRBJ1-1,CASSPGQGWFTEAFF